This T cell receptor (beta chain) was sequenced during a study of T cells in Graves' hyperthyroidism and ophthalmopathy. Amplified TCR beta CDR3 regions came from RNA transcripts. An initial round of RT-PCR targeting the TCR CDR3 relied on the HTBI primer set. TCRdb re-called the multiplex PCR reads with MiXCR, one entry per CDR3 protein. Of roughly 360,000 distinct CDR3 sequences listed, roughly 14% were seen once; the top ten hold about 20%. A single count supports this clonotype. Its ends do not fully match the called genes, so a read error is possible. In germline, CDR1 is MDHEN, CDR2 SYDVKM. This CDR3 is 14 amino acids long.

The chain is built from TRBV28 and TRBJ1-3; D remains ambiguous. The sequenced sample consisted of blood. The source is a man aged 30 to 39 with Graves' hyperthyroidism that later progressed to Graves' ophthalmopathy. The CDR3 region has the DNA TGTACCAGCAGTTTGAGTGTTTCGGGAGACACCATATATTTT. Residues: CTSSLSVSGDTIYF.